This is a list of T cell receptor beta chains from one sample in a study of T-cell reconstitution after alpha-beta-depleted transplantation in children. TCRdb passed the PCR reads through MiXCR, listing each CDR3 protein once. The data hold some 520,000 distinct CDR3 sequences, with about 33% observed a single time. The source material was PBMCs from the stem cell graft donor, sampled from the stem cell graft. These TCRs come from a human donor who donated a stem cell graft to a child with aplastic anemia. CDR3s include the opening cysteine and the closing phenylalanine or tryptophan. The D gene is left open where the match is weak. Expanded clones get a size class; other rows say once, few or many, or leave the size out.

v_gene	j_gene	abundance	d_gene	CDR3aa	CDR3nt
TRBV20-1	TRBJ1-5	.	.	CSARTDLNQPQHF	TGCAGTGCTAGGACGGATCTCAATCAGCCCCAGCATTTT
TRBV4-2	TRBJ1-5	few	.	CASSLGVYQPQHF	TGTGCCAGCAGCCTGGGGGTTTATCAGCCCCAGCATTTT
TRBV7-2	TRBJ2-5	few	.	CASSAVRETQYF	TGTGCCAGCAGCGCGGTGCGGGAGACCCAGTACTTC
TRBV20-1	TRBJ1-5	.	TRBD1	CSASPADRGRQPQHF	TGCAGTGCTAGTCCGGCCGACAGGGGGAGGCAGCCCCAGCATTTT
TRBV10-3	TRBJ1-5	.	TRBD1	CAISEIGGTGQPQHF	TGTGCCATCAGTGAAATAGGGGGCACAGGGCAGCCCCAGCATTTT
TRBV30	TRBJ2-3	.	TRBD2	CAWNPGLAFPVKNTQYF	TGTGCCTGGAATCCGGGACTAGCGTTCCCAGTCAAGAATACGCAGTATTTT
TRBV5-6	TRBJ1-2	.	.	CASEGVIGYGYTF	TGTGCCAGCGAGGGGGTCATAGGCTATGGCTACACCTTC
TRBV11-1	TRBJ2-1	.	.	CASRGETVLGDNNEQFF	TGTGCCAGCAGGGGAGAGACAGTTTTGGGGGACAACAATGAGCAGTTCTTC
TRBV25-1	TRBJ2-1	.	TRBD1	CASSDPTGGSHGEQFF	TGTGCCAGCAGTGATCCGACAGGGGGCTCACACGGTGAGCAGTTCTTC
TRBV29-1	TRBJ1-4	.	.	CSVEERQPTNEKLFF	TGCAGCGTTGAAGAACGACAGCCAACTAATGAAAAACTGTTTTTT
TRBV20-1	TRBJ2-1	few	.	CSARGSGGSYNEQFF	TGCAGTGCTAGGGGTAGCGGAGGCTCCTACAATGAGCAGTTCTTC
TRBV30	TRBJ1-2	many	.	CAWSVPYTTNYGYTF	TGTGCCTGGAGTGTACCTTACACAACTAACTATGGCTACACCTTC
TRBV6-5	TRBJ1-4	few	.	CASRPGGRNEKLFF	TGTGCCAGCAGACCGGGAGGGCGGAATGAAAAACTGTTTTTT
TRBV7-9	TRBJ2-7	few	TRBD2	CASSLRTSGGSEQYF	TGTGCCAGCAGCCTCCGGACTAGCGGGGGCTCAGAGCAGTACTTC
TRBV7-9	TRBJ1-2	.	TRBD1	CASRQMDRQGVYGYTF	TGTGCCAGCAGACAGATGGACAGGCAAGGGGTCTATGGCTACACCTTC
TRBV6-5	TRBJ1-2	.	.	CASSSTRPPNYGYTF	TGTGCCAGCAGTTCCACGAGACCTCCCAACTATGGCTACACCTTC
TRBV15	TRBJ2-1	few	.	CATSRARADYNEQFF	TGTGCCACCAGCAGAGCGCGAGCTGACTACAATGAGCAGTTCTTC